This entry describes one TCR beta chain. Its target is not known. The germline V gene has CDR1 SNHLY and CDR2 FYNNEI. Trimming removed 5 bases from V and 8 bases from J; junction bases left unmatched: 7. The CDR3 totals 15 residues. The data originate from a study of cytomegalovirus exposure and HLA in healthy donors. The study's findings and limits: Presence/absence analyses assumed roughly uniform sequencing depth across donors, which may not hold.

Primers included in the PCR were 60 Vbeta and 13 Jbeta primers. Generated by immunoSEQ multiplex PCR, the TCRdb table keeps only in-frame clones and is missing some. Altogether about 160,000 clones are present, roughly 80% being singletons, with the ten largest covering roughly 13%. This rearrangement joins TRBV2 to TRBJ2-1, with 12 bases matching TRBD2. The sequenced sample was PBMCs. The clonotype originates from a woman aged 50 to 60 in good health and CMV-seronegative. CDR3: CASSSLAGGKDEQFF. CDR3 bases: TGTGCCAGCAGTTCCCTAGCGGGAGGGAAGGATGAGCAGTTCTTC.